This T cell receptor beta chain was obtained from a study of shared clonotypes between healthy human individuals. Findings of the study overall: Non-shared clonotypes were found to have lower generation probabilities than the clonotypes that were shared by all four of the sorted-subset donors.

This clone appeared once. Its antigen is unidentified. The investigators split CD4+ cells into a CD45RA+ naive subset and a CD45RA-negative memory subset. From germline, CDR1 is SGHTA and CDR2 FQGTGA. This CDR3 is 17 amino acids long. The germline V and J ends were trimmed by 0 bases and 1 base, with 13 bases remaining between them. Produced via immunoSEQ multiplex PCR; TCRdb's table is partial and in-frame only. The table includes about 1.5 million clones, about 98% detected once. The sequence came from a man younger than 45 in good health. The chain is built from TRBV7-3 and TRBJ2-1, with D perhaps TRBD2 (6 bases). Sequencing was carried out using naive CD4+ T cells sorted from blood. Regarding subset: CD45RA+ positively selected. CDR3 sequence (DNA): TGTGCCAGCAGCTTAACGGAGTGGGGGGAGTCCTACAATGAGCAGTTCTTC. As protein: CASSLTEWGESYNEQFF.